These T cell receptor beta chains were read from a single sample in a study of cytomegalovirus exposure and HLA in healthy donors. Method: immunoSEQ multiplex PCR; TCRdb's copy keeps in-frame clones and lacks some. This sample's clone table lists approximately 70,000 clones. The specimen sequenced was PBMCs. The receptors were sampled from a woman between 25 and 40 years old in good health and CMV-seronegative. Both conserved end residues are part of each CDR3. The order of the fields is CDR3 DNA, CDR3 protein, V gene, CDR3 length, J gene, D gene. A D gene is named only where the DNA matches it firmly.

DNA: TGTGCCAGCTCACTCGGACTAGCGAGTGACGATACGCAGTATTTT; CDR3: CASSLGLASDDTQYF; V: TRBV18; length: 15; J: TRBJ2-3; D: TRBD2
DNA: TGCGCCAGCAGCTGGGGGACAGGTTCCTACGAGCAGTACTTC; CDR3: CASSWGTGSYEQYF; V: TRBV5-1; length: 14; J: TRBJ2-7; D: TRBD1
DNA: TGCGCCAGCAGCCAAGGAGAGACAGGGAATCAGCACCAGCATTTT; CDR3: CASSQGETGNQHQHF; V: TRBV4-1; length: 15; J: TRBJ1-5; D: TRBD1
DNA: TGCGCCAGCAGCTTGGTTTCCAGGGGATCTGGAAACACCATATATTTT; CDR3: CASSLVSRGSGNTIYF; V: TRBV5-1; length: 16; J: TRBJ1-3; D: .
DNA: TGTGCCAGCAGTGTACCGGGACAGGGGAGCACCGGGGAGCTGTTTTTT; CDR3: CASSVPGQGSTGELFF; V: TRBV6-1; length: 16; J: TRBJ2-2; D: TRBD1
DNA: TGTGCCAGCAGTGCGGGACAGTCTAATGAAAAACTGTTTTTT; CDR3: CASSAGQSNEKLFF; V: TRBV27; length: 14; J: TRBJ1-4; D: TRBD1
DNA: TGTGCCAGCAGCCGAACAGGGGTCTATGGCTACACCTTC; CDR3: CASSRTGVYGYTF; V: TRBV11-2; length: 13; J: TRBJ1-2; D: TRBD1
DNA: TGTGCCAGCAGCTTAGTAGGTTTTGGGTGGAGATCCTATAATTCACCCCTACACTTT; CDR3: CASSLVGFGWRSYNSPLHF; V: TRBV7-8; length: 19; J: TRBJ1-6; D: .
DNA: TGTGCCAGCAGTTCTGATCAGGGGAGCTCTGGGGCCAACGTCCTGACTTTC; CDR3: CASSSDQGSSGANVLTF; V: TRBV27; length: 17; J: TRBJ2-6; D: .
DNA: TGTGCCAGCGGCCTCGGACAGATCTACGAGCAGTACTTC; CDR3: CASGLGQIYEQYF; V: TRBV7-9; length: 13; J: TRBJ2-7; D: .
DNA: TGTGCCAGTACCCAGGCGACAGGGGGTTCGAGCATTCAGTACTTC; CDR3: CASTQATGGSSIQYF; V: TRBV19; length: 15; J: TRBJ2-4; D: TRBD1
DNA: TGTGCCTGGAGTGTTCCGGGACAGGGGGTTGCCGGGGAGCTGTTTTTT; CDR3: CAWSVPGQGVAGELFF; V: TRBV30; length: 16; J: TRBJ2-2; D: TRBD1
DNA: TGTGCCTCCGAAGGGGCCGGGGAGCTGTTTTTT; CDR3: CASEGAGELFF; V: TRBV9; length: 11; J: TRBJ2-2; D: .
DNA: TGTGCCAGCAGCTCCAGGACAGGGGGCTACGAGCAGTACTTC; CDR3: CASSSRTGGYEQYF; V: TRBV7-2; length: 14; J: TRBJ2-7; D: TRBD1
DNA: TGTGCCAGCAGCTTTCAGGGCTACGAGCAGTACTTC; CDR3: CASSFQGYEQYF; V: TRBV7-2; length: 12; J: TRBJ2-7; D: .
DNA: TGTGCCAGTACCCCGGTGAGCTTCACCTATGGCTACACCTTC; CDR3: CASTPVSFTYGYTF; V: TRBV19; length: 14; J: TRBJ1-2; D: .
DNA: TGCGCCAGCAGCCAAGGGCGAGGACCAGGGAACGAGCAGTACTTC; CDR3: CASSQGRGPGNEQYF; V: TRBV4-1; length: 15; J: TRBJ2-7; D: .
DNA: TGTGCCAGCAGCCAAGCCGCAGGGGCCTATGGCTACACCTTC; CDR3: CASSQAAGAYGYTF; V: TRBV14; length: 14; J: TRBJ1-2; D: .
DNA: TGTGCCAGCAGCGTGACAGGGAACACTGAAGCTTTCTTT; CDR3: CASSVTGNTEAFF; V: TRBV7-9; length: 13; J: TRBJ1-1; D: .
DNA: TGTGCCAGCAGTTCGGGACAGGGGGCGCGGGGGACTGAAGCTTTCTTT; CDR3: CASSSGQGARGTEAFF; V: TRBV28; length: 16; J: TRBJ1-1; D: TRBD1
DNA: TGCGCCAGCAGCCAAGATACTTTGGGACAGCGGGCCTACGAGCAGTACTTC; CDR3: CASSQDTLGQRAYEQYF; V: TRBV4-1; length: 17; J: TRBJ2-7; D: .
DNA: TGTGCCAGTAGTATAGAGGCTAGCGGGAGCGCGGCCTGGAACATTCAGTACTTC; CDR3: CASSIEASGSAAWNIQYF; V: TRBV19; length: 18; J: TRBJ2-4; D: TRBD2
DNA: TGTGCCTGGAGTCCCCCCACCTATGAAGCTTTCTTT; CDR3: CAWSPPTYEAFF; V: TRBV30; length: 12; J: TRBJ1-1; D: .
DNA: TGTGCCTGGAGTGGTTCCCAGCGGGGGAGTGGGCAGTTCTTC; CDR3: CAWSGSQRGSGQFF; V: TRBV30; length: 14; J: TRBJ2-1; D: TRBD2
DNA: TGTGCCAGTAGTGGGGTACAGGGTTACGAGACCCAGTACTTC; CDR3: CASSGVQGYETQYF; V: TRBV19; length: 14; J: TRBJ2-5; D: .
DNA: TGTGCCTGGACCGCGGGGGGGCGCAATGAAAAACTGTTTTTT; CDR3: CAWTAGGRNEKLFF; V: TRBV30; length: 14; J: TRBJ1-4; D: .
DNA: TGTGCCAGCAGTCAGGCAATGGGCACTGAAGCTTTCTTT; CDR3: CASSQAMGTEAFF; V: TRBV6-6; length: 13; J: TRBJ1-1; D: .
DNA: TGTGCCAGCAGAGGGGGGGCTCGGATTAACTATGGCTACACCTTC; CDR3: CASRGGARINYGYTF; V: TRBV9; length: 15; J: TRBJ1-2; D: .
DNA: TGTGCCAGCAGCAACGGGGACGAGCAGTACTTC; CDR3: CASSNGDEQYF; V: TRBV6-6; length: 11; J: TRBJ2-7; D: .
DNA: TGCGCCAGCAGCTTGGGACAGGGTGAAGCTGGCTACACCTTC; CDR3: CASSLGQGEAGYTF; V: TRBV5-1; length: 14; J: TRBJ1-2; D: TRBD1
DNA: TGTGCCAGCAGTTCGACAGGGAACAAATACTATGGCTACACCTTC; CDR3: CASSSTGNKYYGYTF; V: TRBV28; length: 15; J: TRBJ1-2; D: TRBD1
DNA: TGCGCCAGCAGGACCGGACAAAACTACGAGCAGTACTTC; CDR3: CASRTGQNYEQYF; V: TRBV5-1; length: 13; J: TRBJ2-7; D: .
DNA: TGTGCCAGCAGTCCCAGGCGGCGGGTGGGCTACACCTTC; CDR3: CASSPRRRVGYTF; V: TRBV28; length: 13; J: TRBJ1-2; D: .
DNA: TGTGCCAGCAGTCTTAGCGGGGCTAGCACAGATACGCAGTATTTT; CDR3: CASSLSGASTDTQYF; V: TRBV9; length: 15; J: TRBJ2-3; D: TRBD2
DNA: TGTGCCAGCAGCAAACCAGGGGATGGCTACACCTTC; CDR3: CASSKPGDGYTF; V: TRBV7-2; length: 12; J: TRBJ1-2; D: .
DNA: TGCGCCAGCAGCCAAGATATTGGGCAGTCCTACAATGAGCAGTTCTTC; CDR3: CASSQDIGQSYNEQFF; V: TRBV4-3; length: 16; J: TRBJ2-1; D: .
DNA: TGTGCCAGCAGCCAAGACGGGACTAGCGTTTCCTACGAGCAGTACTTC; CDR3: CASSQDGTSVSYEQYF; V: TRBV4-2; length: 16; J: TRBJ2-7; D: TRBD2
DNA: TGTGCCAGCAGCCCCGGGATAGATGATACGCAGTATTTT; CDR3: CASSPGIDDTQYF; V: TRBV6-5; length: 13; J: TRBJ2-3; D: .
DNA: TGTGCCAGCAGCTGGACAGGGAGCAATCAGCCCCAGCATTTT; CDR3: CASSWTGSNQPQHF; V: TRBV5-6; length: 14; J: TRBJ1-5; D: TRBD1
DNA: TGTGCCAGCAGCTTAGGGGACAGCCCTGCTTACGAGCAGTACTTC; CDR3: CASSLGDSPAYEQYF; V: TRBV11-3; length: 15; J: TRBJ2-7; D: TRBD1